These 19 T cell receptor beta chains came from one sample sequenced in a study of blood T cell repertoires in COVID-19. The table came from immunoSEQ multiplex PCR; TCRdb's copy has only in-frame clones and leaves some out. The sample includes 120,000 to 150,000 clones, about 87% of them seen just once. Specimen: peripheral blood. The receptors derive from a woman aged 40-49 years with acute or convalescent COVID-19.

The rearrangement links TRBV4-1 to TRBJ2-3; unclear D gene. Looked up from germline, CDR1 is MGHRA and CDR2 is YSYEKL. This CDR3 has 15 residues. The V end lost 4 bases, the J end lost 0 bases, and 11 bases lay between the germline ends. The CDR3 bases are TGCGCCAGCAGCCCCGGGTGGCTTAGCACAGATACGCAGTATTTT. Protein product: CASSPGWLSTDTQYF.

The V gene is TRBV10-1, the J gene TRBJ2-3; TRBD1 agrees at 8 bases. This CDR3 comprises 18 residues. Trimming cost V 6 bases and J 7 bases; bases outside gene matches: 21. Germline V gene data show CDR1 as WNHNN and CDR2 as SYGVQD (reference sequence). The CDR3 loop is CASRPQGCGDRKPHTQYF. The CDR3 nucleotides read TGCGCCAGCAGGCCGCAGGGGTGTGGGGACAGGAAACCACATACGCAGTATTTT.

The rearrangement uses TRBV28 and TRBJ1-2; D gene uncertain. V was shortened by 6 bases and J by 8 bases, with 19 bases between the two germline ends. The CDR3 extends over 14 amino acids. CDR1 is MDHEN and CDR2 is SYDVKM in the germline V gene. The CDR3 protein is CASSEPGRPGGYTF. CDR3 nucleotides: TGTGCCAGCAGCGAACCGGGGAGGCCGGGGGGCTACACCTTC.

The CDR3 sequence is CASHDRFAYEQYF. Written as DNA, the CDR3 is TGTGCCAGCCACGACAGGTTTGCCTACGAGCAGTACTTC. This chain joins TRBV6-5 and TRBJ2-7, with D maybe TRBD1 (6 bases). Per the germline V gene, CDR1 is MNHEY and CDR2 is SVGAGI. V was cut by 8 bases and J by 2 bases, with 13 bases left in between. This CDR3 region has 13 residues.

The rearrangement joins TRBV6-1 to TRBJ1-5; 7 bases map to TRBD1. This CDR3 spans 17 amino acids. CDR1 and CDR2 from the germline V gene are MNHNS and SASEGT. The V gene end was trimmed by 2 bases and the J gene end by 11 bases; junction bases not matched to a gene: 18. CDR3 DNA: TGTGCCAGCAGTGAACGGAAGGGGGCGATCCCCATCGGGTCCCAGCATTTT. Residues: CASSERKGAIPIGSQHF.

This clone is a singleton in its sample. The rearrangement links TRBV4-3 to TRBJ2-1; 10 positions agree with TRBD2. The trim removed 3 bases at V and 0 bases at J, leaving 11 bases unmatched. The CDR3 has 19 amino acids. The germline V gene encodes CDR1 LGHNA and CDR2 YSLEER. The CDR3 DNA sequence: TGCGCCAGCAGCCACCCCCAAGGCCCTAGCGGGAGCTCCTACAATGAGCAGTTCTTC. Translated: CASSHPQGPSGSSYNEQFF.

The rearrangement joins TRBV4-1 to TRBJ2-7, with unresolved D. Germline CDR1 and CDR2: MGHRA and YSYEKL. V shed 0 bases and J shed 5 bases, with 11 bases lying between them. The CDR3 extends over 14 amino acids. The CDR3 DNA reads as TGCGCCAGCAGCCAAGATTTAACGCGCCACGAGCAGTACTTC. This codes for CASSQDLTRHEQYF.

The chain couples TRBV5-6 to TRBJ1-2, with 8 bases matching TRBD1. The CDR3 is made up of 17 amino acids. J was trimmed by 2 bases and V by 4 bases; bases with no gene match: 13. CDR1 and CDR2 (germline): SGHDT, YYEEEE. This CDR3 is CASSRISGTGLNYGYTF. CDR3 nucleotide sequence: TGTGCCAGCAGCCGAATCTCCGGGACAGGCCTCAACTATGGCTACACCTTC.

This clone has only a few counts. This chain links TRBV5-4 with TRBJ1-2, with TRBD1 matching over 8 bases. With V trimmed by 5 bases and J by 3 bases, 9 bases remained unmatched. Germline-derived CDR1 and CDR2 are SGHNT and YYREEE (reference sequence). This CDR3 is built from 15 residues. DNA for the CDR3: TGTGCCAGCAGTCTAATCGGGACAGGTGACTATGGCTACACCTTC. As protein: CASSLIGTGDYGYTF.

The chain is built from TRBV6-4 and TRBJ1-2; a weak D match, TRBD1 (5 bases). The CDR3 has 13 amino acids. The V end lost 4 bases, the J end lost 2 bases, and 8 bases lay between the germline ends. CDR1 MRHNA and CDR2 SNTAGT come from the germline V gene. The CDR3 spells CASSVGGNYGYTF. The DNA of the CDR3 is TGTGCCAGCAGTGTCGGGGGAAACTATGGCTACACCTTC.

This clone was counted a few times. CDR3 sequence: CAWRRRTEAFF. The CDR3 DNA is TGTGCCTGGAGGAGAAGAACTGAAGCTTTCTTT. The chain employs TRBV30 and TRBJ1-1; no reliable D call. The CDR3 extends over 11 amino acids. Trimming removed 3 bases at V and 5 bases at J, with 7 bases between. The germline V gene has CDR1 GTSNPN and CDR2 SVGIG (reference sequence).

The V gene is TRBV2, the J gene TRBJ1-2; 8 bases line up with TRBD1. V was pared by 7 bases and J by 6 bases, with 7 bases of the junction left unmatched. The germline gives CDR1 SNHLY, CDR2 FYNNEI. CDR3 length: 13 residues. The CDR3 is CASISGGADGYTF. CDR3 DNA: TGTGCCAGCATCTCAGGGGGCGCGGATGGCTACACCTTC.

The chain has TRBV7-9 and TRBJ2-3, with D unclear. The CDR3 contains 15 residues. Germline CDR1 and CDR2: SEHNR and FQNEAQ (reference sequence). V was clipped by 3 bases and J by 0 bases, with 10 bases between them. The CDR3 DNA reads TGTGCCAGCAGCTTGGCGGATACTAGCACAGATACGCAGTATTTT. Protein sequence: CASSLADTSTDTQYF. The variable domain in full, completed from reference TRBV7-9 and TRBJ2-3, reads DTGVSQNPRHKITKRGQNVTFRCDPISEHNRLYWYRQTLGQGPEFLTYFQNEAQLEKSRLLSDRFSAERPKGSFSTLEIQRTEQGDSAMYLCASSLADTSTDTQYFGPGTRLTVL.

The CDR3 DNA reads TGTGCCAGCAGCGTGGGCAAGAACACTGAAGCTTTCTTT. It yields the protein CASSVGKNTEAFF. The chain links TRBV9 to TRBJ1-1; D gene unclear. Between the trimmed V and J ends, which lost 2 bases and 1 base, there was a span of 6 bases. CDR3 size: 13 residues. Germline V CDR1 and CDR2: SGDLS, YYNGEE.

The chain has TRBV29-1 and TRBJ1-2; 8 bases align to TRBD1. CDR1 SQVTM and CDR2 ANQGSEA come from the germline V gene. This CDR3 contains 12 residues. The V segment lost 6 bases and the J segment 10 bases; nucleotides outside the gene matches: 10. The CDR3 region is CSVAGQGFHYTF. The CDR3 bases are TGCAGCGTGGCAGGACAGGGTTTTCACTACACCTTC.

In the case of this clone: The junction departs from germline at one end; a sequencing error may be responsible. The chain uses TRBV29-1 and TRBJ1-2; D unclear. CDR1 and CDR2 from the germline V gene are SQVTM and ANQGSEA. The CDR3 has 11 amino acids. Here the CDR3 reads CSVEDQGGRDF. In DNA, the CDR3 is TGCAGCGTTGAAGATCAAGGAGGGCGCGACTTC.

The chain employs TRBV7-2 and TRBJ2-7; 8 positions match TRBD1. The CDR3 covers 16 residues. The germline V gene has CDR1 SGHTA and CDR2 FQGNSA. Unmatched junction bases numbered 5, after V lost 1 base and J lost 0 bases. The CDR3 reads CASSLVGTGISYEQYF. CDR3 in DNA: TGTGCCAGCAGCTTAGTAGGGACAGGTATCTCCTACGAGCAGTACTTC.

The V and J genes are TRBV3-1 (or the pseudogene TRBV3-2) and TRBJ2-7, with D possibly matching TRBD1 (6 bases). This CDR3 comprises 12 residues. Germline CDR1 reads LGHDT; CDR2 reads YNNKEL (reference sequence). Trimming stripped 1 base from V and 10 bases from J, with 11 bases between. CDR3 loop: CASSQGEQGQYF. For the CDR3, the DNA is TGTGCCAGCAGCCAAGGGGAACAGGGACAGTACTTC.

This sequence joins TRBV6-2 or TRBV6-3 and TRBJ2-7, with D possibly matching TRBD1 (6 bases). Between the trimmed V and J ends, which lost 2 bases and 0 bases, there was a span of 11 bases. The CDR3 consists of 15 residues. Looked up from germline, CDR1 is MNHEY and CDR2 is SVGEGT. CDR3: CASSYDTGSSYEQYF. CDR3 nucleotides: TGTGCCAGCAGTTACGACACAGGGAGCTCCTACGAGCAGTACTTC.